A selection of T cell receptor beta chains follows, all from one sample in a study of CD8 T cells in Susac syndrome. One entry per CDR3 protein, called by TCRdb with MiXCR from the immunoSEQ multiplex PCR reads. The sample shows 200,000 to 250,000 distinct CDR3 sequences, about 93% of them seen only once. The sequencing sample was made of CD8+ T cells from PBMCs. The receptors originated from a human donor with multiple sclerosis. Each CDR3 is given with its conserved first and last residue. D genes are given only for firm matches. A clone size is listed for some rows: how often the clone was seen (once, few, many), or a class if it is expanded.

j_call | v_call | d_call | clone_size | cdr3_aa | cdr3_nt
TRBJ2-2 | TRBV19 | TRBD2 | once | CASRPSWASGSGELFF | TGTGCCAGTAGACCCTCATGGGCTAGCGGGAGTGGGGAGCTGTTTTTT
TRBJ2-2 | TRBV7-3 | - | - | CASSLKENTGELFF | TGTGCCAGCAGCTTAAAAGAGAACACCGGGGAGCTGTTTTTT
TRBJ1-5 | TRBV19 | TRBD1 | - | CASSTWGQGNQPQHF | TGTGCCAGTAGTACTTGGGGACAGGGGAATCAGCCCCAGCATTTT
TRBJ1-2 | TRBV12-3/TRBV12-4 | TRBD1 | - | CASSGTGDSYLYGYTF | TGTGCCAGCAGTGGAACCGGGGACAGTTATCTCTATGGCTACACCTTC
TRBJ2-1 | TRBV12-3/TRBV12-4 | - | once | CASSALGRNEQFF | TGTGCCAGCAGTGCCTTAGGACGGAATGAGCAGTTCTTC
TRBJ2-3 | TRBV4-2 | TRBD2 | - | CASSQEGLAGVTDTQYF | TGTGCCAGCAGCCAAGAGGGCTTAGCGGGGGTCACAGATACGCAGTATTTT
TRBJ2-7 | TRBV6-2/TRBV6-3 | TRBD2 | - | CASIQGTSGNYEQYF | TGTGCCAGCATCCAAGGGACTAGCGGCAACTACGAGCAGTACTTC
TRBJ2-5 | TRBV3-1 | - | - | CASSRLETQYF | TGTGCCAGCAGCAGACTAGAGACCCAGTACTTC
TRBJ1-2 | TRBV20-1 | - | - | CSARSGDGYTF | TGCAGTGCTAGGTCAGGGGATGGCTACACCTTC
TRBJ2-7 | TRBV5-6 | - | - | CASSLEVGSYEQYF | TGTGCCAGCAGCTTGGAAGTCGGCTCCTACGAGCAGTACTTC
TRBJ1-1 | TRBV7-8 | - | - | CASSLGAGWTEAFF | TGTGCCAGCAGCTTAGGGGCGGGGTGGACTGAAGCTTTCTTT
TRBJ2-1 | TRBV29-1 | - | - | CSVLGQALRGSYNEQFF | TGCAGCGTCCTGGGGCAGGCCCTCCGGGGCTCCTACAATGAGCAGTTCTTC